Listed here are 23 T cell receptor beta chains from one sample, sequenced in a study of shared clonotypes between healthy human individuals. Assay used: immunoSEQ multiplex PCR; TCRdb lists only in-frame clones, some missing. The sample includes about 680,000 clones, more than 70% of them seen just once. What was sequenced was memory CD4+ T cells sorted from blood. Subset in this sample: CD45RA-negative fraction. The receptors were gathered from a woman in her thirties in good health.

As DNA, the CDR3 is TGTGCCAGCAGCGCCGGGACAGGGCCGTCGGCAGATACGCAGTATTTT. This sequence encodes CASSAGTGPSADTQYF. The V call is TRBV7-9, the J call TRBJ2-3; TRBD1 agrees at 9 bases. Germline values: CDR1 SEHNR, CDR2 FQNEAQ (reference sequence). This CDR3 has 16 amino acids. V lost 5 bases to trimming and J lost 4 bases; unmatched junction nucleotides: 10. Complete variable domain (other parts from reference TRBV7-9 and TRBJ2-3): DTGVSQNPRHKITKRGQNVTFRCDPISEHNRLYWYRQTLGQGPEFLTYFQNEAQLEKSRLLSDRFSAERPKGSFSTLEIQRTEQGDSAMYLCASSAGTGPSADTQYFGPGTRLTVL.

The chain links TRBV19 to TRBJ1-2, with D possibly being TRBD1 (5 bases). CDR1 and CDR2 from the germline V gene are LNHDA and SQIVND (reference sequence). The CDR3 consists of 14 residues. V was clipped by 5 bases and J by 4 bases, with 14 bases between them. The CDR3 sequence: CASSLLTAFYGYTF. In DNA, the CDR3 is TGTGCCAGTAGTCTGTTGACAGCCTTCTATGGCTACACCTTC.

J is TRBJ2-7 and V is TRBV7-8, with D tentatively TRBD2 (6 bases). CDR3 size: 16 residues. CDR1 is SGHVS and CDR2 is FQNEAQ in the germline V gene. V lost 5 bases, J lost 0 bases, and 17 bases lay in between. The chain's CDR3 is CASSLRTTIFSYEQYF. The CDR3 coding sequence is TGTGCCAGCAGCCTAAGGACTACGATTTTCTCCTACGAGCAGTACTTC. Full variable domain (remainder filled in from reference TRBV7-8 and TRBJ2-7): GAGVSQSPRYKVAKRGQDVALRCDPISGHVSLFWYQQALGQGPEFLTYFQNEAQLDKSGLPSDRFFAERPEGSVSTLKIQRTQQEDSAVYLCASSLRTTIFSYEQYFGPGTRLTVT.

This chain connects TRBV4-1 to TRBJ1-1; D call uncertain. The V gene's germline CDR1 is MGHRA and CDR2 YSYEKL. CDR3 size: 14 residues. V lost 1 base and J 5 bases, leaving 11 bases between the germline ends. The CDR3 DNA reads as TGCGCCAGCAGCCAAGCGGTTCCGGGGACTGAAGCTTTCTTT. Its translation: CASSQAVPGTEAFF.

The J gene is TRBJ2-7, the V gene TRBV7-2; no clear D gene. This CDR3 has 12 amino acids. Germline lookup yields CDR1 SGHTA and CDR2 FQGNSA. The V and J ends lost 1 base and 5 bases respectively, with 6 bases between them. The CDR3 loop reads CASSLVYHEQYF. Here the CDR3 DNA reads TGTGCCAGCAGCTTAGTGTATCACGAGCAGTACTTC.

The chain recombines TRBV19 with TRBJ1-2, with D perhaps TRBD1 (5 bases). Trimming removed 5 bases from V and 8 bases from J, with 15 bases in between. Germline CDR1 reads LNHDA; CDR2 reads SQIVND (reference sequence). CDR3 length: 13 amino acids. CDR3 sequence (DNA): TGTGCCAGTAGTTTCCAGGGAACCCGCGGCTACACCTTC. Translation gives CASSFQGTRGYTF. The entire variable domain, with the rest obtained from reference TRBV19 and TRBJ1-2, is as follows: DGGITQSPKYLFRKEGQNVTLSCEQNLNHDAMYWYRQDPGQGLRLIYYSQIVNDFQKGDIAEGYSVSREKKESFPLTVTSAQKNPTAFYLCASSFQGTRGYTFGSGTRLTVV.

This CDR3 reads CASSNARQPGGYGYTF. The CDR3 DNA reads TGTGCCAGCAGCAACGCCCGACAGCCCGGGGGCTATGGCTACACCTTC. The chain combines TRBV21-1 with TRBJ1-2. TRBV21-1 is noted as a pseudogene. The CDR3 has 16 residues.

A word on this clone: A much larger clone differs by one base, so this may be a read error. The identical CDR3 is also encoded by other nucleotide sequences in the sample. The chain couples TRBV27 to TRBJ2-6; D might be TRBD1 (6 bases). The CDR3 sequence is 15 residues long. CDR1 is MNHEY, CDR2 SMNVEV, per germline (reference sequence). With 1 base removed from V and 2 bases from J, the gap between germline ends came to 6 bases. The CDR3 sequence: CASSLWGPGANVLTF. The CDR3 DNA is TGTGCCAGCAGTTTATGGGGGCCTGGGGCCAACGTCCTGACTTTC.

V is TRBV25-1 and J is TRBJ1-1, with TRBD1 as a possible D gene (5 bases). Germline V gene sequence: CDR1 MGHDK, CDR2 SYGVNS. V dropped 4 bases and J dropped 4 bases, with 10 bases sitting between them. The CDR3 runs to 13 residues. DNA for the CDR3: TGTGCCAGCAGTGGTTCTGGGACCACTGAAGCTTTCTTT. It specifies CASSGSGTTEAFF.

This rearrangement joins TRBV5-1 to TRBJ2-7; 11 bases agree with TRBD2. Trimming at V came to 1 base and at J to 6 bases, leaving 12 bases not matched to a gene. The V gene's germline CDR1 is SGHRS and CDR2 YFSETQ. The CDR3 totals 17 residues. CDR3 nucleotide sequence: TGCGCCAGCAGCTTGAGGACTAGCGGGTCTATTACCGGCGAGCAGTACTTC. This codes for CASSLRTSGSITGEQYF.

The chain carries TRBV5-6 and TRBJ2-5, with a weak D call TRBD2 (5 bases). CDR3 length: 18 amino acids. The germline V gene has CDR1 SGHDT and CDR2 YYEEEE. V was clipped by 0 bases and J by 5 bases, with 23 bases between them. CDR3 residues: CASSLVVGGSMERETQYF. CDR3 DNA: TGTGCCAGCAGCTTGGTTGTTGGCGGGTCTATGGAACGTGAGACCCAGTACTTC.

This chain joins TRBV28 and TRBJ2-1; no clear D gene. Germline loops: CDR1 MDHEN, CDR2 SYDVKM. V dropped 7 bases and J dropped 1 base, with 8 bases sitting between them. This CDR3 has 13 residues. The CDR3 spells CASTTGSYNEQFF. CDR3 nucleotide sequence: TGTGCCAGCACTACTGGGTCCTACAATGAGCAGTTCTTC.

The V and J genes are TRBV11-1 and TRBJ1-2, with 8 bases aligning to TRBD1. There are 15 residues in the CDR3. Per germline, CDR1 SGHAT and CDR2 FQDESV (reference sequence). V was clipped by 0 bases and J by 3 bases; unmatched bases: 3. As DNA, the CDR3 is TGTGCCAGCAGCTTAGCCGCGGGACAGGACTATGGCTACACCTTC. The encoded protein is CASSLAAGQDYGYTF.

The rearrangement joins TRBV5-1 to TRBJ2-1, with 14 positions matching TRBD2. Germline V gene data show CDR1 as SGHRS and CDR2 as YFSETQ. CDR3 size: 17 residues. V lost 5 bases to trimming and J lost 5 bases; unmatched junction nucleotides: 9. CDR3 in DNA: TGCGCCAGCAGACTAAGACTAGCGGGAGGGCGCGACAATGAGCAGTTCTTC. Translation: CASRLRLAGGRDNEQFF.

The V and J genes are TRBV29-1 and TRBJ2-2, with a weak D call TRBD1 (6 bases). This CDR3 has 13 residues. Trimming left V 6 bases short and J 5 bases short, with 13 bases between. Germline CDR1 SQVTM, CDR2 ANQGSEA. The CDR3 loop is CSVNRVGTGELFF. The DNA of the CDR3 is TGCAGCGTAAACAGGGTTGGGACCGGGGAGCTGTTTTTT.

The rearrangement links TRBV11-3 to TRBJ1-1; a weak D match, TRBD1 (5 bases). CDR3 length: 15 residues. The germline V and J ends were trimmed by 3 bases and 3 bases, with 14 bases remaining between them. CDR1 is SGHNT and CDR2 is YENEEA in the germline V gene. The DNA for the CDR3 is TGTGCCAGCAGCTTTAAGGGGAACGGGGACACTGAAGCTTTCTTT. This gives the protein CASSFKGNGDTEAFF.

The rearrangement links TRBV10-1 to TRBJ1-5, with D possibly being TRBD1 (5 bases). This CDR3 is 13 amino acids long. The V gene's germline CDR1 is WNHNN and CDR2 SYGVQD (reference sequence). Trimming removed 4 bases from V and 4 bases from J, with 8 bases in between. The CDR3 DNA sequence: TGCGCCAGCAGTGCTCAGGGAAATCAGCCCCAGCATTTT. Translation gives CASSAQGNQPQHF.

CDR3 sequence reads: CSASRSEQYF. The CDR3 bases are TGCAGTGCTTCACGCTCCGAGCAGTACTTC. V and J are TRBV20-1 and TRBJ2-7; no reliable D call. The CDR3 extends over 10 amino acids. Germline assignment: CDR1 DFQATT and CDR2 SNEGSKA (reference sequence). Deletions cut 5 bases from V and 6 bases from J, with 8 bases between.

CDR3 amino acids: CASSPGTDPSIGYTF. Here the CDR3 DNA reads TGTGCCAGCAGTCCCGGGACGGACCCTTCAATTGGCTACACCTTC. The V and J genes are TRBV28 and TRBJ1-2; maybe TRBD1 (5 bases). The V and J ends lost 5 bases and 7 bases respectively, with 20 bases between them. The length of the CDR3 is 15 residues. CDR1 MDHEN and CDR2 SYDVKM come from the germline V gene.

This sequence joins TRBV28 and TRBJ1-2; D might be TRBD1 (6 bases). The ends were cut back, 2 bases at V and 6 bases at J, with 13 bases in the middle. This CDR3 has 14 amino acids. CDR1 is MDHEN and CDR2 is SYDVKM in the germline V gene. The CDR3 sequence is CASSLMGGGHGYTF. In DNA form, the CDR3 reads TGTGCCAGCAGTTTAATGGGGGGCGGGCATGGCTACACCTTC.

This clone was seen more than once but under ten times. This chain joins TRBV4-1 and TRBJ2-2; D gene uncertain. Between the trimmed V and J ends, which lost 0 bases and 2 bases, there was a span of 19 bases. Germline values: CDR1 MGHRA, CDR2 YSYEKL. CDR3 length equals 19 residues. CDR3 nucleotide sequence: TGCGCCAGCAGCCAAGATGACCCGGCTATGGTTTTAAACACCGGGGAGCTGTTTTTT. This sequence encodes CASSQDDPAMVLNTGELFF.

This clone appeared many times. The sample has other DNA sequences that encode this CDR3 too. The rearrangement joins TRBV5-1 to TRBJ2-1; D is possibly TRBD2 (6 bases). The CDR3 extends over 15 amino acids. Germline V gene data show CDR1 as SGHRS and CDR2 as YFSETQ. Trimming shortened V by 0 bases and J by 3 bases, and 10 bases separated the two germline ends. In DNA, the CDR3 is TGCGCCAGCAGCTTGGATAGCGGTAACTACAATGAGCAGTTCTTC. Residues: CASSLDSGNYNEQFF.

V gene TRBV4-2 combines with J gene TRBJ2-3; D gene uncertain. V gave up 0 bases and J gave up 8 bases, with 15 bases separating them. CDR3 size: 15 residues. Germline CDR1 LGHNA, CDR2 YNFKEQ. CDR3 sequence (DNA): TGTGCCAGCAGCCAAGATGTCGTGCGACCAAGTACGCAGTATTTT. It encodes CASSQDVVRPSTQYF.